Each of the 22 T cell receptor beta chains below was sequenced from the same sample in a study of OX40 agonist ivuxolimab in advanced cancers. Sequencing used immunoSEQ multiplex PCR; TCRdb keeps in-frame clones, though not all of them. The repertoire includes over 85,000 clones, 80% to 85% of them detected once, and around 1.1% sits in the top ten. Sequenced material: CD4+ or CD8+ T cells sorted from blood, taken in a trial of the OX40 agonist ivuxolimab. The receptors originated from an adult with an advanced solid tumor such as melanoma, head and neck, liver or kidney cancer.

The rearrangement joins TRBV5-1 to TRBJ2-5, with D perhaps being TRBD1 or TRBD2 (6 bases each). CDR1 SGHRS and CDR2 YFSETQ come from the germline V gene. Trimming took off 0 bases at V and 3 bases at J, with 9 bases between the two ends. This CDR3 is 14 amino acids long. The CDR3 nucleotides are TGCGCCAGCAGCTTGGAGGGGGGCAAAGAGACCCAGTACTTC. It is translated as CASSLEGGKETQYF.

The chain carries TRBV19 and TRBJ1-1; D may be TRBD1 (5 bases). Trimming took 7 bases from V and 1 from J, leaving 19 bases between them. This CDR3 is built from 16 residues. Germline CDR1 reads LNHDA; CDR2 reads SQIVND (reference sequence). In nucleotides, the CDR3 is TGTGCCAGTACGCGGACACCCGCGTGGGAGAACACTGAAGCTTTCTTT. This sequence encodes CASTRTPAWENTEAFF. Variable domain in full (rest from reference TRBV19 and TRBJ1-1): DGGITQSPKYLFRKEGQNVTLSCEQNLNHDAMYWYRQDPGQGLRLIYYSQIVNDFQKGDIAEGYSVSREKKESFPLTVTSAQKNPTAFYLCASTRTPAWENTEAFFGQGTRLTVV.

The chain employs TRBV7-8 and TRBJ2-1; 12 bases line up with TRBD2. Trimming cost V 3 bases and J 4 bases; bases outside gene matches: 4. Germline CDR1 is SGHVS and CDR2 is FQNEAQ. The CDR3 is 16 amino acids. The CDR3: CASSFQLAGGYNEQFF. The CDR3 coding sequence is TGTGCCAGCAGCTTCCAACTAGCGGGGGGTTACAATGAGCAGTTCTTC.

The chain joins TRBV11-2 to TRBJ1-2, with a weak D call TRBD1 (6 bases). The CDR3 has 13 residues. Germline CDR1 reads SGHAT; CDR2 reads FQNNGV. Trimming removed 5 bases from V and 2 bases from J, with 9 bases in between. The CDR3 DNA is TGTGCCAGCAGCCAACAGGGAAACTATGGCTACACCTTC. This gives the protein CASSQQGNYGYTF.

The chain combines TRBV5-6 with TRBJ1-5; 9 nucleotides line up with TRBD1. Germline V gene lookup returns CDR1 SGHDT and CDR2 YYEEEE. This CDR3 spans 18 amino acids. The V gene end was trimmed by 0 bases and the J gene end by 0 bases; junction bases not matched to a gene: 7. The CDR3 DNA reads TGTGCCAGCAGCTTGGAGGGACAGGGCTCCGATAGCAATCAGCCCCAGCATTTT. It is translated as CASSLEGQGSDSNQPQHF.

The chain recombines TRBV25-1 with TRBJ2-1; D ambiguous. The germline gives CDR1 MGHDK, CDR2 SYGVNS. The CDR3 extends over 16 amino acids. V was pared by 1 base and J by 10 bases, with 20 bases between. CDR3 residues: CASSEFSPGPSREQFF. CDR3 in DNA: TGTGCCAGCAGTGAATTTAGCCCCGGACCCTCCCGCGAGCAGTTCTTC.

The chain links TRBV2 to TRBJ2-5; D is possibly TRBD1 (5 bases). The V and J ends lost 5 bases and 1 base respectively, with 11 bases between them. Looked up from germline, CDR1 is SNHLY and CDR2 is FYNNEI. The CDR3 has 14 residues. The CDR3 protein is CASSLRQIQETQYF. CDR3 nucleotides: TGTGCCAGCAGTCTGCGACAGATCCAAGAGACCCAGTACTTC.

The gene calls are TRBV25-1 and TRBJ1-4; no clear D gene. The CDR3 is made up of 15 amino acids. Trimming shortened V by 8 bases and J by 8 bases, and 21 bases separated the two germline ends. Germline V gene sequence: CDR1 MGHDK, CDR2 SYGVNS. Here the CDR3 DNA reads TGTGCCAGCGGTCGACTAGACATGGTGGAAGAAAAACTGTTTTTT. Encoded protein: CASGRLDMVEEKLFF.

This clone was counted between two and nine times. The J gene is TRBJ2-2, the V gene TRBV9; D remains unclear. Germline assignment: CDR1 SGDLS and CDR2 YYNGEE. Trimming took off 7 bases at V and 2 bases at J, with 15 bases between the two ends. The CDR3 has 15 amino acids. The CDR3 protein is CASAPGSYNTGELFF. In DNA, the CDR3 is TGTGCCAGCGCCCCCGGGTCATATAACACCGGGGAGCTGTTTTTT.

In DNA form, the CDR3 reads TGTGCCAGCAGCTTAGTGCGGTTCAATGAGCAGTTCTTC. As protein: CASSLVRFNEQFF. The V and J genes are TRBV7-2 and TRBJ2-1; no firm D call. Germline assignment: CDR1 SGHTA and CDR2 FQGNSA. The CDR3 spans 13 residues. Between the trimmed V and J ends, which lost 1 base and 6 bases, there was a span of 7 bases.

V gene TRBV28 combines with J gene TRBJ2-2; no definite D call. Trimming removed 7 bases at V and 6 bases at J, with 9 bases between. Germline loops: CDR1 MDHEN, CDR2 SYDVKM. The CDR3 runs 12 residues. The CDR3 spells CASTEGPGELFF. The CDR3 DNA reads as TGTGCCAGCACGGAAGGCCCCGGGGAGCTGTTTTTT.

This chain connects TRBV11-2 to TRBJ2-7; 10 nucleotides match TRBD1. V trimming: 5 bases; J trimming: 4 bases; junction bases outside the gene matches: 14. The CDR3 runs 17 residues. From germline, CDR1 is SGHAT and CDR2 FQNNGV. CDR3 nucleotide sequence: TGTGCCAGCAGCCGCACCACCGGGACAGGGGTTCCTTACGAGCAGTACGTC. It specifies CASSRTTGTGVPYEQYV.

V is TRBV19 and J is TRBJ2-3; no definite D call. This CDR3 comprises 11 residues. The germline V gene has CDR1 LNHDA and CDR2 SQIVND (reference sequence). Between the trimmed V and J ends, which lost 6 bases and 3 bases, there was a span of 4 bases. CDR3 DNA sequence: TGTGCCAGTAGCCAGACAGATACGCAGTATTTT. Encoded protein: CASSQTDTQYF.

The chain carries TRBV10-2 and TRBJ1-5; the D gene is possibly TRBD1 (5 bases). CDR1 and CDR2 (germline): WSHSY, SAAADI. The CDR3 is 13 residues long. Trimming shortened V by 3 bases and J by 6 bases, and 9 bases separated the two germline ends. The CDR3 sequence: CASSDGGGQPQHF. The CDR3 coding sequence is TGCGCCAGCAGTGATGGGGGAGGTCAGCCCCAGCATTTT.

The chain links TRBV27 to TRBJ1-4; 7 bases match TRBD1. Per germline, CDR1 MNHEY and CDR2 SMNVEV (reference sequence). V gave up 3 bases and J gave up 0 bases; unmatched junction bases: 4. The CDR3 has 16 amino acids. CDR3 sequence (DNA): TGTGCCAGCAGTTTCCCGGGACAGCCAACTAATGAAAAACTGTTTTTT. Translating gives CASSFPGQPTNEKLFF.

The chain carries TRBV28 and TRBJ2-3, with a weak D call TRBD1 (6 bases). From germline, CDR1 is MDHEN and CDR2 SYDVKM. CDR3 length: 14 amino acids. V was shortened by 2 bases and J by 4 bases, with 10 bases between the two germline ends. CDR3 in amino acids: CASSLPQGSDTQYF. The DNA for the CDR3 is TGTGCCAGCAGTTTACCCCAGGGGTCAGATACGCAGTATTTT. Combining the CDR3 with reference TRBV28 and TRBJ2-3 gives the whole variable domain DVKVTQSSRYLVKRTGEKVFLECVQDMDHENMFWYRQDPGLGLRLIYFSYDVKMKEKGDIPEGYSVSREKKERFSLILESASTNQTSMYLCASSLPQGSDTQYFGPGTRLTVL.

The chain joins TRBV7-8 to TRBJ1-2, with TRBD1 as a possible D gene (6 bases). There are 14 residues in the CDR3. Between the trimmed V and J ends, which lost 2 bases and 2 bases, there was a span of 9 bases. Germline assignment: CDR1 SGHVS and CDR2 FQNEAQ. The CDR3 DNA reads TGTGCCAGCAGCTTAAACAGGGCCAACTATGGCTACACCTTC. Residues: CASSLNRANYGYTF.

The V call is TRBV6-1, the J call TRBJ1-5; no definite D call. This CDR3 region has 13 residues. Trimming removed 3 bases from V and 4 bases from J, with 7 bases in between. Germline V gene lookup returns CDR1 MNHNS and CDR2 SASEGT. CDR3 coding DNA: TGTGCCAGCAGTGACACTCTGAATCAGCCCCAGCATTTT. Translation: CASSDTLNQPQHF.

The chain links TRBV29-1 to TRBJ1-5; no clear D gene. Germline lookup yields CDR1 SQVTM and CDR2 ANQGSEA. This CDR3 region has 13 residues. With 4 bases removed from V and 4 bases from J, the gap between germline ends came to 11 bases. The DNA for the CDR3 is TGCAGCGTTGGGGAGCGTAGAAATCAGCCCCAGCATTTT. The encoded protein is CSVGERRNQPQHF.

This chain links TRBV10-1 with TRBJ2-3, with 12 nucleotides matching TRBD2. CDR1 and CDR2 from the germline V gene are WNHNN and SYGVQD (reference sequence). The CDR3 contains 16 residues. V was clipped by 0 bases and J by 4 bases; unmatched bases: 2. CDR3 in DNA: TGCGCCAGCAGTGAGTCGACTAGCGGGGGTTCAGATACGCAGTATTTT. Residues: CASSESTSGGSDTQYF.

This clone was detected only a few times. The rearrangement links TRBV30 to TRBJ2-1, with D perhaps matching TRBD1 (5 bases). Germline assignment: CDR1 GTSNPN and CDR2 SVGIG (reference sequence). V lost 1 base and J lost 0, with 13 bases in between. This CDR3 region has 16 residues. CDR3 sequence reads: CAWSAEGQGSYNEQFF. The CDR3 DNA reads TGTGCCTGGAGTGCCGAAGGGCAGGGCTCCTACAATGAGCAGTTCTTC. The whole variable domain, filled in from reference TRBV30 and TRBJ2-1, reads SQTIHQWPATLVQPVGSPLSLECTVEGTSNPNLYWYRQAAGRGLQLLFYSVGIGQISSEVPQNLSASRPQDRQFILSSKKLLLSDSGFYLCAWSAEGQGSYNEQFFGPGTRLTVL.

V is TRBV7-2 and J is TRBJ1-3; D perhaps matches TRBD1 (6 bases). The V gene's germline CDR1 is SGHTA and CDR2 FQGNSA. Trimming shortened V by 0 bases and J by 0 bases, and 15 bases separated the two germline ends. The CDR3 length is 18 residues. CDR3 in DNA: TGTGCCAGCAGCTTAGCTGGGACATCGTCGAGCTCTGGAAACACCATATATTTT. Its protein is CASSLAGTSSSSGNTIYF. The variable domain in full, completed from reference TRBV7-2 and TRBJ1-3, reads GAGVSQSPSNKVTEKGKDVELRCDPISGHTALYWYRQSLGQGLEFLIYFQGNSAPDKSGLPSDRFSAERTGGSVSTLTIQRTQQEDSAVYLCASSLAGTSSSSGNTIYFGEGSWLTVV.